The sequence of this TCR beta chain was determined in a study of T-cell reconstitution after alpha-beta-depleted transplantation in children. Unique molecular identifiers tagged the TCRbeta library. Via MiXCR, TCRdb re-called the PCR reads, giving one row per CDR3 protein. The sample records 450,000 to 600,000 distinct CDR3 sequences, over 9.5% being singletons. Concerning this clonotype: Antigen unknown.

V gave up 6 bases and J gave up 2 bases; unmatched junction bases: 14. The CDR3 runs 16 residues. CDR1 SGHRS and CDR2 YFSETQ come from the germline V gene. Whole-study results and caveats: From newly produced T cells came most of the T-cell counts and diversity one year after transplant.

The chain links TRBV5-1 to TRBJ2-7; the match to TRBD2 covers 7 bases. This material consisted of PBMCs, taken before TCRalphabeta/CD19-depleted stem cell transplant. This TCR was recovered from a child aged 2-15 years with inherited bone marrow failure, due to receive a stem cell transplant. CDR3: CASKWSGAGETYEQYF. The CDR3, as DNA: TGCGCCAGCAAGTGGTCAGGTGCGGGGGAAACCTACGAGCAGTACTTC.